The next 21 T cell receptor beta chains were all read from a single sample in a study of CD8+ T cells in alopecia areata. Both peripheral blood and punch biopsies of lesional scalp skin were obtained from patients who had alopecia areata. Once RNA had been extracted, it was reverse transcribed into cDNA to act as the sequencing template. Data came from immunoSEQ multiplex PCR; TCRdb stores just in-frame clones and leaves some out. Among 9,500 to 15,000 clones listed, more than 45% were seen once. Input material: skin. Receptors originate from a human donor with alopecia areata.

This chain connects TRBV7-9 to TRBJ1-1, with D possibly being TRBD1 (6 bases). CDR3 length: 14 residues. Germline V gene data show CDR1 as SEHNR and CDR2 as FQNEAQ (reference sequence). V shed 5 bases and J shed 7 bases, with 17 bases lying between them. The CDR3 sequence is CASSPRGGGLEAFF. The CDR3 DNA reads TGTGCCAGCAGCCCTAGAGGCGGGGGGCTTGAAGCTTTCTTT.

Only a few counts were recorded for this clone. The J gene is TRBJ2-7, the V gene TRBV4-1, with 9 bases identical to TRBD2. The CDR3 covers 16 residues. V lost 0 bases and J lost 6; bases outside the gene matches: 9. Germline V gives CDR1 MGHRA, CDR2 YSYEKL. The CDR3 loop is CASSQDLGGRAGEQYF. In DNA, the CDR3 is TGCGCCAGCAGCCAAGATCTGGGCGGGAGGGCTGGCGAGCAGTACTTC.

The genes are TRBV7-9 and TRBJ2-7; 10 bases align to TRBD2. After removal of 1 base from V and 4 bases from J, the junction contained 7 bases not matched to a gene. Germline V CDR1 and CDR2: SEHNR, FQNEAQ (reference sequence). CDR3 length: 16 amino acids. The CDR3 coding sequence is TGTGCCAGCAGCTTAGTAAGCGGGAGGGCCTTATACGAGCAGTACTTC. Encoded protein: CASSLVSGRALYEQYF.

The V call is TRBV5-1, the J call TRBJ2-2; 12 bases are a match to TRBD2. V was pared by 1 base and J by 4 bases, with 5 bases of the junction left unmatched. The CDR3 loop spans 17 amino acids. The V gene's germline CDR1 is SGHRS and CDR2 YFSETQ. CDR3 residues: CASSLLGLAGSTGELFF. The CDR3 DNA follows: TGCGCCAGCAGCTTGCTTGGACTAGCGGGATCCACCGGGGAGCTGTTTTTT. The full variable domain, in which reference TRBV5-1 and TRBJ2-2 provide the parts outside the CDR3, is KAGVTQTPRYLIKTRGQQVTLSCSPISGHRSVSWYQQTPGQGLQFLFEYFSETQRNKGNFPGRFSGRQFSNSRSEMNVSTLELGDSALYLCASSLLGLAGSTGELFFGEGSRLTVL.

CDR3 DNA: TGTGCCAGCAGCCCCGGGACAGGGCCTTTTTCCTACGAGCAGTACTTC. Protein: CASSPGTGPFSYEQYF. The chain is built from TRBV7-9 and TRBJ2-7; 9 bases match TRBD1. CDR3 length: 16 amino acids. The trim removed 5 bases at V and 1 base at J, leaving 9 bases unmatched. CDR1 is SEHNR and CDR2 is FQNEAQ in the germline V gene (reference sequence).

The sample holds a few counts of this clone. The chain has TRBV5-6 and TRBJ2-2; possible D gene TRBD2, 7 bases. CDR1 and CDR2 (germline): SGHDT, YYEEEE. The CDR3 is 16 amino acids. Trimming shortened V by 7 bases and J by 5 bases, and 21 bases separated the two germline ends. For the CDR3, the DNA is TGTGCCAGCGGCGAGGAGGGGGGAGGGCCGACCGGGGAGCTGTTTTTT. Translating gives CASGEEGGGPTGELFF.

The rearrangement links TRBV29-1 to TRBJ2-3; D uncertain. The CDR3 is 13 amino acids. V was cut by 6 bases and J by 6 bases, with 16 bases left in between. Germline CDR1 and CDR2: SQVTM and ANQGSEA. For the CDR3, the DNA is TGCAGCGTGGCGTATCGAGTCCGTGATACGCAGTATTTT. Translated: CSVAYRVRDTQYF.

This rearrangement joins TRBV27 to TRBJ2-7, with D tentatively TRBD2 (6 bases). The ends were cut back, 6 bases at V and 6 bases at J, with 21 bases in the middle. Germline-derived CDR1 and CDR2 are MNHEY and SMNVEV (reference sequence). The CDR3 has 15 amino acids. The CDR3 reads CASSPAGRGASEQYF. The CDR3 nucleotides read TGTGCCAGCAGCCCTGCCGGGAGAGGAGCGAGCGAGCAGTACTTC.

The chain recombines TRBV6-1 with TRBJ1-1; TRBD1 is a possible D gene (5 bases). Germline V gene data show CDR1 as MNHNS and CDR2 as SASEGT. V lost 7 bases and J lost 5, with 17 bases in between. This CDR3 has 14 residues. The DNA of the CDR3 is TGTGCCAGCATTGATGGGGGAGGGAAGACTGAAGCTTTCTTT. This sequence encodes CASIDGGGKTEAFF.

V usage is TRBV6-5 and J usage is TRBJ1-2, with no clear D. The ends were cut back, 2 bases at V and 7 bases at J, with 8 bases in the middle. CDR1 is MNHEY, CDR2 SVGAGI, per germline. CDR3 length: 12 amino acids. This chain's CDR3 is CASSYVEGGYTF. CDR3 DNA sequence: TGTGCCAGCAGTTACGTGGAGGGTGGCTACACCTTC.

This clone was counted only a few times. The chain joins TRBV10-3 to TRBJ2-3; D remains ambiguous. Looked up from germline, CDR1 is ENHRY and CDR2 is SYGVKD. The CDR3 covers 13 residues. The V end lost 8 bases, the J end lost 0 bases, and 9 bases lay between the germline ends. CDR3 protein: CAISASSTDTQYF. The CDR3 nucleotides read TGTGCCATCTCGGCGAGTAGCACAGATACGCAGTATTTT.

A few counts support this clone. The V gene is TRBV19, the J gene TRBJ1-5, with a possible D match to TRBD1 (6 bases). The CDR3 is 15 amino acids. Trimming left V 3 bases short and J 6 bases short, with 15 bases between. Germline CDR1 and CDR2: LNHDA and SQIVND (reference sequence). This CDR3 reads CASSITGAFRQPQHF. For the CDR3, the DNA is TGTGCCAGTAGTATCACGGGGGCTTTCCGTCAGCCCCAGCATTTT.

The chain has TRBV14 and TRBJ2-4, with 7 bases aligning to TRBD1. The V gene's germline CDR1 is SGHDN and CDR2 FVKESK. After removal of 5 bases from V and 6 bases from J, the junction contained 13 bases not matched to a gene. This CDR3 region has 16 residues. The CDR3 DNA follows: TGTGCCAGCAGCTCTGGCCCACAGGGGAGTGTAAACATTCAGTACTTC. This sequence encodes CASSSGPQGSVNIQYF.

This clone turned up a few times. This sequence joins TRBV28 and TRBJ2-1; 10 nucleotides align to TRBD2. V was pared by 6 bases and J by 7 bases, with 9 bases of the junction left unmatched. This CDR3 is 15 amino acids long. Germline loops: CDR1 MDHEN, CDR2 SYDVKM. The CDR3 region is CASRLLAGVKNEQFF. In DNA, the CDR3 is TGTGCCAGCAGGCTCCTAGCGGGAGTGAAGAATGAGCAGTTCTTC.

This clone occurred a few times. This chain joins TRBV27 and TRBJ2-5, with TRBD2 identical over 8 bases. Germline values: CDR1 MNHEY, CDR2 SMNVEV (reference sequence). Trimming removed 4 bases from V and 5 bases from J; junction bases left unmatched: 15. The CDR3 is 17 residues long. The CDR3 sequence is CASSSPAGAMRTETQYF. The CDR3 nucleotides are TGTGCCAGCAGTTCCCCAGCGGGAGCGATGAGGACGGAGACCCAGTACTTC.

V gene TRBV5-3 combines with J gene TRBJ2-3; 7 nucleotides match TRBD1. TRBV5-3 is an ORF; its function is uncertain. The J segment lost 3 bases and the V segment lost 8 bases, leaving 9 bases of the junction unmatched. CDR3 length: 14 residues. The CDR3 sequence: CASSTGQLTDTQYF. CDR3 DNA: TGTGCCAGCAGCACGGGACAGCTGACAGATACGCAGTATTTT.

This chain links TRBV7-3 with TRBJ2-1; possible D gene TRBD2, 5 bases. This CDR3 has 13 amino acids. The germline CDR1 and CDR2 sequences are SGHTA and FQGTGA. V was trimmed by 5 bases and J by 8 bases, leaving 13 bases between them. The CDR3 DNA sequence: TGTGCCAGCAGCCGGGGATTGAACGATGAGCAGTTCTTC. This encodes CASSRGLNDEQFF.

V usage is TRBV7-8 and J usage is TRBJ2-3; no clear D gene. Deletions cut 3 bases from V and 3 bases from J, with 4 bases between. Germline V lookup: CDR1 SGHVS, CDR2 FQNEAQ. This CDR3 comprises 12 residues. CDR3 residues: CASSFGTDTQYF. CDR3 coding DNA: TGTGCCAGCAGCTTCGGAACAGATACGCAGTATTTT.

This clone was seen more than once but under ten times. CDR3 loop: CASSPGDGPYEQYF. The CDR3 DNA reads TGTGCCAGCTCACCCGGGGACGGTCCCTACGAGCAGTACTTC. The chain employs TRBV18 and TRBJ2-7, with D perhaps being TRBD1 or TRBD2 (5 bases each). Trimming removed 3 bases from V and 2 bases from J, with 11 bases in between. Per germline, CDR1 KGHSH and CDR2 LQKENI. The CDR3 runs 14 residues.

The chain carries TRBV7-9 and TRBJ1-1, with D maybe TRBD1 (6 bases). Trimming cost V 5 bases and J 4 bases, with 23 bases left between them. The CDR3 sequence is 17 residues long. Germline CDR1 SEHNR, CDR2 FQNEAQ (reference sequence). The CDR3 DNA follows: TGTGCCAGCAGCCCCCCCAGGATTTTGCAGGGGATCACTGAAGCTTTCTTT. Translation: CASSPPRILQGITEAFF.

The genes are TRBV4-3 and TRBJ2-7; D gene ambiguous. Trimming removed 0 bases at V and 2 bases at J, with 8 bases between. The CDR3 sequence is 14 residues long. Per the germline V gene, CDR1 is LGHNA and CDR2 is YSLEER. CDR3 DNA: TGCGCCAGCAGCCAAGAAGGGAACCCCTACGAGCAGTACTTC. Translation: CASSQEGNPYEQYF.